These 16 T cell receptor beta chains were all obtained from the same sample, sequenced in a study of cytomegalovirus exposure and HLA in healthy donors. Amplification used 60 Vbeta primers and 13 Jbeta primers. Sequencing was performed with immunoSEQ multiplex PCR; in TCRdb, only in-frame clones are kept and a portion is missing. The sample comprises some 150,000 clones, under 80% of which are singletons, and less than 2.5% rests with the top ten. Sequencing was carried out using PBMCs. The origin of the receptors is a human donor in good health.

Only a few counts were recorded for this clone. The CDR3: CASSSPNQETQYF. The CDR3, as DNA: TGTGCCAGCAGCTCCCCCAACCAAGAGACCCAGTACTTC. The J gene is TRBJ2-5, the V gene TRBV7-9; D gene ambiguous. Germline loops: CDR1 SEHNR, CDR2 FQNEAQ (reference sequence). Trimming left V 4 bases short and J 0 bases short, with 6 bases between. CDR3 length: 13 amino acids.

The CDR3 DNA reads TGTGCCAGCAGTCTTACAGGGATCCCCTCGCGGGAGCAGTACTTC. It translates to CASSLTGIPSREQYF. The chain joins TRBV27 to TRBJ2-7, with D tentatively TRBD1 (6 bases). V was pared by 5 bases and J by 7 bases, with 21 bases between. Germline CDR1 is MNHEY and CDR2 is SMNVEV (reference sequence). The CDR3 length is 15 residues.

DNA for the CDR3: TGCGCCAGGAAGGACAATCGGACTAGCAACACAGATACGCAGTATTTT. Amino acids: CARKDNRTSNTDTQYF. This chain connects TRBV10-2 to TRBJ2-3, with 8 bases aligning to TRBD2. Germline V gives CDR1 WSHSY, CDR2 SAAADI. The V segment lost 9 bases and the J segment 2 bases; nucleotides outside the gene matches: 13. The CDR3 runs 16 residues.

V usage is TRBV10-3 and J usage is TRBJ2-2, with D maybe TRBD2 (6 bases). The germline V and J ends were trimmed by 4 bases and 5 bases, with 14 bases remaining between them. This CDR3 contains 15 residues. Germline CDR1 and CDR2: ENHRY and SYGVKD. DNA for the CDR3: TGTGCCATCAGTGCCCGGGACTCTGTGACCGGGGAGCTGTTTTTT. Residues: CAISARDSVTGELFF.

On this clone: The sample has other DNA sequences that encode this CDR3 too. CDR3 DNA: TGTGCCAGCAGCCCACAGAACACTGAAGCTTTCTTT. This encodes CASSPQNTEAFF. The chain recombines TRBV7-9 with TRBJ1-1; D not resolved. V was cut by 5 bases and J by 1 base, with 5 bases left in between. The CDR3 spans 12 residues. The germline gives CDR1 SEHNR, CDR2 FQNEAQ (reference sequence).

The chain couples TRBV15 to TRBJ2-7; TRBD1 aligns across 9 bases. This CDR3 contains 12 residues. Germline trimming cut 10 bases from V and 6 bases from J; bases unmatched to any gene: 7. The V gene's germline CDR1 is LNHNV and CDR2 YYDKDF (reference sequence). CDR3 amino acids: CAKKGQGREQYF. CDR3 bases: TGTGCCAAAAAGGGACAGGGCCGCGAGCAGTACTTC.

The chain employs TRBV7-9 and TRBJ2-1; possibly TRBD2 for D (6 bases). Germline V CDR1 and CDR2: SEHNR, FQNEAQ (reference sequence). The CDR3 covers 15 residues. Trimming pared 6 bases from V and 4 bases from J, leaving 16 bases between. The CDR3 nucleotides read TGTGCCAGCAGTTCGAGGCGGGGCCCTTACAATGAGCAGTTCTTC. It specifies CASSSRRGPYNEQFF.

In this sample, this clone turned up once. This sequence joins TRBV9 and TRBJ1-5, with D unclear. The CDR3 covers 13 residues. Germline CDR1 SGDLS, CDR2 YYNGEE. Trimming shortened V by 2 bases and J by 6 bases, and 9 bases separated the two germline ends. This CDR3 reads CASSVAEGQPQHF. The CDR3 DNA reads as TGTGCCAGCAGCGTCGCGGAGGGTCAGCCCCAGCATTTT.

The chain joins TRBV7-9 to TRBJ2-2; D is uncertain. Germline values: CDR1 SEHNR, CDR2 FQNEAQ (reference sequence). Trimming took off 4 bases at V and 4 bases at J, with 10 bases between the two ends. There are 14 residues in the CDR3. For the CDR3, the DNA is TGTGCCAGCAGCTCCCGCAGAATCACCGGGGAGCTGTTTTTT. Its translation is CASSSRRITGELFF.

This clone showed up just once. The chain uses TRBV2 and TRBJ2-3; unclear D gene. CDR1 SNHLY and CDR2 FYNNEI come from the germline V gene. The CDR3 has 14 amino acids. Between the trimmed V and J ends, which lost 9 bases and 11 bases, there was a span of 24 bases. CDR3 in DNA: TGTGCCAGAGCAATAGAGCCTCACCGAGGTGGGCAGTATTTT. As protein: CARAIEPHRGGQYF. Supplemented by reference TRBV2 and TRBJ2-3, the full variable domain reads EPEVTQTPSHQVTQMGQEVILRCVPISNHLYFYWYRQILGQKVEFLVSFYNNEISEKSEIFDDQFSVERPDGSNFTLKIRSTKLEDSAMYFCARAIEPHRGGQYFGPGTRLTVL.

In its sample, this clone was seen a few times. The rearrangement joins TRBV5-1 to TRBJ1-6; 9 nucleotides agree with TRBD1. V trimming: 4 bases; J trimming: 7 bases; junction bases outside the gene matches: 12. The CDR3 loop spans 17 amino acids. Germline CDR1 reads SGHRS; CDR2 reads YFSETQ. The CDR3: CASSRSGTGRGNSPLHF. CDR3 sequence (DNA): TGCGCCAGCAGCCGATCCGGGACAGGGAGAGGCAATTCACCCCTCCACTTT.

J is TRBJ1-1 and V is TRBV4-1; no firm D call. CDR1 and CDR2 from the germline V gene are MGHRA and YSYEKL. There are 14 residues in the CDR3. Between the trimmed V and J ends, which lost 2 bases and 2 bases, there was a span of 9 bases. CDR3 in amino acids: CASSQSGRNTEAFF. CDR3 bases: TGCGCCAGCAGCCAATCCGGGAGAAACACTGAAGCTTTCTTT.

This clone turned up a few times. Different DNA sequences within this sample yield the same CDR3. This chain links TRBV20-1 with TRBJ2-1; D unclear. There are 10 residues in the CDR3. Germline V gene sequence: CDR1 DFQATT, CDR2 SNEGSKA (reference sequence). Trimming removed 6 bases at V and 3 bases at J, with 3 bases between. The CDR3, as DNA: TGCAGTGCCTACTACAATGAGCAGTTCTTC. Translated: CSAYYNEQFF.

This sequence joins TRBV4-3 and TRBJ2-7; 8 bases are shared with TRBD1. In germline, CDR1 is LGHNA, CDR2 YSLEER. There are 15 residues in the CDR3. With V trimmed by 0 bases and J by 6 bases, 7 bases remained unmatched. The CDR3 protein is CASSQDSGTGGEQYF. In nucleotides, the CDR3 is TGCGCCAGCAGCCAAGATTCCGGGACAGGAGGCGAGCAGTACTTC.

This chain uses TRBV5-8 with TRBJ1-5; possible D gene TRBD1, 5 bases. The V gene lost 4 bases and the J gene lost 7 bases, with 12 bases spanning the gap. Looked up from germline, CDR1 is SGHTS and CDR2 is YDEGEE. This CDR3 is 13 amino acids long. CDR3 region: CASSTLQGQPQHF. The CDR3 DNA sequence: TGTGCCAGCAGCACCCTCCAGGGACAGCCCCAGCATTTT.

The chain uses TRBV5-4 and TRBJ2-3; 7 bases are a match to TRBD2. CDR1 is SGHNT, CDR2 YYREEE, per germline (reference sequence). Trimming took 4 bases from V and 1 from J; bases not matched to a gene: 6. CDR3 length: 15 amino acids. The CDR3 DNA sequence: TGTGCCAGCAGCCGGCTAGCGGAGGGCACAGATACGCAGTATTTT. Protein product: CASSRLAEGTDTQYF.